This is a list of T cell receptor beta chains from one sample in a study of long-term antiretroviral therapy in people with HIV. Using immunoSEQ multiplex PCR, the repertoire was profiled, and TCRdb retains in-frame clones only, with some absent. In the table there are some 20,000 clones, about 91% of which are singletons. The starting material was unsorted PBMCs, obtained 4.4 years after starting antiretroviral therapy. These receptors originate from a woman between 50 and 59 years old with HIV. Each CDR3 is given with its conserved first and last residue. A D gene is named only where the DNA matches it firmly. Expanded clones are given a class, and other clones once, few, many or no size at all.

size	V	J	D	CDR3
-	TRBV27	TRBJ1-1	TRBD1	CASSFGQGYTEAFF
-	TRBV7-3	TRBJ2-5	-	CASSLNPRETQYF
-	TRBV2	TRBJ1-2	-	CASSEAQGYGYTF
-	TRBV7-2	TRBJ1-1	TRBD1	CASSPGGNTEAFF
-	TRBV30	TRBJ1-5	-	CAWSGGGPQHF
-	TRBV7-3	TRBJ2-3	TRBD2	CASSRERGGTDTQYF
-	TRBV5-1	TRBJ2-7	TRBD1	CASSLGGTGTGSHEQYF
once	TRBV6-5	TRBJ2-3	-	CASSYQGLRPTDTQYF
once	TRBV18	TRBJ2-7	-	CASSPGPQGEQYF
-	TRBV7-9	TRBJ1-1	TRBD1	CASSLVTGSRGTEAFF
-	TRBV7-6	TRBJ1-2	-	CASSLARGRGYTF
-	TRBV29-1	TRBJ2-2	-	CSVLTRDSYTGELFF
-	TRBV2	TRBJ1-6	TRBD1	CASSSFTGGGSPLHF
-	TRBV7-4	TRBJ2-4	-	CASSLEGRRTLAKNIQYF
-	TRBV19	TRBJ1-2	TRBD1	CASSAGTVYYGYTF
-	TRBV5-5	TRBJ2-3	-	CASTLSPGDTDTQYF
-	TRBV5-1	TRBJ2-3	-	CASSESGPLSTDTQYF
few	TRBV2	TRBJ2-7	-	CASTPGTSTYEQYF
-	TRBV11-2	TRBJ2-5	-	CASSLDQTQYF
once	TRBV19	TRBJ1-2	-	CASSSAGTPPWRF
-	TRBV30	TRBJ1-6	-	CAWSEDFNSPLHF
once	TRBV4-2	TRBJ1-1	TRBD1	CASRLRTGGANTEAFF
-	TRBV4-1	TRBJ2-7	-	CASSQEYSRNYEQYF
-	TRBV7-3	TRBJ2-1	-	CASSLTFAPDEQFF